This T cell receptor (beta chain) originates from a study of cytotoxic CD8 clonotypes in ibrutinib-treated CLL. Study results and limitations: Clonality climbed at ibrutinib response, then dropped toward baseline at progression. Age-matched healthy donor levels were exceeded by baseline clonality, which tracked circulating CD8+ T-cell counts.

J gave up 1 base and V 4 bases, and 2 bases lay outside the gene matches. The CDR3 has 15 amino acids. Germline V gene data show CDR1 as SGHTA and CDR2 as FQGNSA. Only in-frame clones appear in the TCRdb table, and some are missing; sequencing was by immunoSEQ multiplex PCR. Here the sample spans about 120,000 clones, 80% to 90% being singletons. As concerns this clone: Its specificity is unknown.

This sample comprised PBMCs, obtained after 24 months of ibrutinib treatment. The receptor was isolated from a human donor with chronic lymphocytic leukemia. The chain joins TRBV7-2 to TRBJ2-1; 9 bases fit TRBD1. Here the CDR3 reads CASSWGQGSYNEQFF. CDR3 DNA sequence: TGTGCCAGCAGCTGGGGACAGGGTTCCTACAATGAGCAGTTCTTC.